This is a list of T cell receptor beta chains from one sample in a study of long-term antiretroviral therapy in people with HIV. Profiling relied on immunoSEQ multiplex PCR, and the TCRdb table lists in-frame clones only, not all of them. The table shows around 23,000 clones, with 79% occurring only once. The sequenced sample was unsorted PBMCs, obtained 2.1 years after starting antiretroviral therapy. These receptors were collected from a man aged 25 to 40 with HIV. The CDR3 runs from the conserved cysteine through the conserved F or W. A D gene is named only where the DNA matches it firmly. Size is stated for part of the rows, as once, few or many counts, or as a class when the clone is expanded.

d_gene,abundance,v_gene,j_gene,CDR3aa,CDR3nt
NA,NA,TRBV18,TRBJ2-4,CASSPPAGPLAKNIQYF,TGTGCCAGCTCACCACCTGCAGGTCCTCTAGCCAAAAACATTCAGTACTTC
NA,NA,TRBV5-1,TRBJ1-1,CASSFRQVADTEAFF,TGCGCCAGCAGCTTCAGACAGGTCGCGGACACTGAAGCTTTCTTT
NA,NA,TRBV19,TRBJ1-2,CSVRTGGNYGYTF,TGTTCTGTTAGGACGGGGGGCAACTATGGCTACACCTTC
TRBD1,NA,TRBV14,TRBJ2-5,CASSQGRGLGQETQYF,TGTGCCAGCAGCCAAGGAAGGGGGCTGGGTCAAGAGACCCAGTACTTC
TRBD2,NA,TRBV9,TRBJ2-1,CASSATSGNEQFF,TGTGCCAGCAGCGCCACTAGCGGGAATGAGCAGTTCTTC
NA,NA,TRBV5-1,TRBJ2-3,CASSARRGRNTDTQYF,TGCGCCAGCAGCGCCCGGCGGGGGCGTAACACAGATACGCAGTATTTT
NA,NA,TRBV5-3,TRBJ1-2,CARSRDRYPHF,TGTGCCAGAAGCCGCGACAGGTACCCTCACTTC
NA,NA,TRBV5-6,TRBJ1-2,CASSLFGTVVLNYGYTF,TGTGCCAGCAGCTTGTTCGGGACGGTCGTACTTAACTATGGCTACACCTTC
NA,NA,TRBV6-5,TRBJ2-7,CASSKGRSSYEQYF,TGTGCCAGCAGTAAAGGACGGAGCTCCTACGAGCAGTACTTC
NA,NA,TRBV28,TRBJ1-1,CASSTRTGNPEAFF,TGTGCCAGCAGTACGCGGACGGGGAACCCTGAAGCTTTCTTT
TRBD1,NA,TRBV10-3,TRBJ1-1,CAISESIRTGASEAFF,TGTGCCATCAGTGAGTCGATTCGGACAGGGGCCTCTGAAGCTTTCTTT
TRBD2,NA,TRBV13,TRBJ2-5,CASSLGRGAQYF,TGTGCCAGCAGCCTGGGCCGGGGGGCCCAGTACTTC
NA,NA,TRBV5-1,TRBJ2-7,CASSANRAAYEQYF,TGCGCCAGCAGCGCGAACAGGGCCGCCTACGAGCAGTACTTC
NA,NA,TRBV6-5,TRBJ1-6,CASSYASGGASPLHF,TGTGCCAGCAGTTACGCGTCGGGGGGGGCTTCACCCCTCCACTTT
TRBD1,NA,TRBV7-9,TRBJ1-4,CASSPGTGTNEKLFF,TGTGCCAGCAGCCCCGGGACAGGGACTAATGAAAAACTGTTTTTT
NA,NA,TRBV19,TRBJ1-1,CASSIAADNTEAFF,TGTGCCAGTAGTATAGCAGCCGACAACACTGAAGCTTTCTTT
TRBD1,NA,TRBV4-1,TRBJ2-1,CATSQTGGNEQFF,TGCGCCACCTCTCAGACAGGGGGAAATGAGCAGTTCTTC
NA,NA,TRBV5-1,TRBJ2-7,CASSLAATRNSYEQYF,TGCGCCAGCAGCTTGGCCGCGACTAGGAACTCCTACGAGCAGTACTTC
NA,NA,TRBV5-1,TRBJ1-4,CASSLGQGATNEKLFF,TGCGCCAGCAGCTTGGGCCAAGGGGCAACTAATGAAAAACTGTTTTTT
TRBD1,NA,TRBV18,TRBJ1-2,CASSLTGGSTTTPGYTF,TGTGCCAGCTCACTCACAGGGGGCTCCACCACTACCCCTGGCTACACCTTC
NA,NA,TRBV5-1,TRBJ2-7,CASSYPGTPPYEQYF,TGCGCCAGCAGCTACCCCGGGACCCCGCCGTACGAGCAGTACTTC
NA,NA,TRBV7-9,TRBJ1-2,CASSNRAEFTYGYTF,TGTGCCAGCAGCAATCGAGCAGAATTTACCTATGGCTACACCTTC
NA,NA,TRBV7-8,TRBJ1-1,CASSYFPGGVGTEAFF,TGTGCCAGCAGCTATTTTCCGGGAGGGGTGGGCACTGAAGCTTTCTTT
TRBD1,once,TRBV5-1,TRBJ1-1,CASSFGDRLNTEAFF,TGCGCCAGCAGCTTTGGGGACAGATTGAACACTGAAGCTTTCTTT
TRBD1,once,TRBV2,TRBJ1-2,CASRRDSQGVFGYTF,TGTGCCAGCAGGAGGGACAGCCAGGGAGTTTTTGGCTACACCTTC
TRBD1,few,TRBV5-8,TRBJ1-2,CASSLTGGIGYTF,TGTGCCAGCAGCTTGACAGGGGGGATTGGCTACACCTTC
TRBD1,NA,TRBV6-1,TRBJ1-1,CASSGDRVSTEAFF,TGTGCCAGCAGTGGAGACAGGGTGAGCACTGAAGCTTTCTTT
NA,NA,TRBV9,TRBJ1-1,CASTPGHRPSDGTEAFF,TGTGCCAGCACCCCGGGACATCGACCCTCTGATGGCACTGAAGCTTTCTTT
NA,few,TRBV28,TRBJ1-5,CASSLIKLRGNQPQHF,TGTGCCAGCAGTTTAATTAAGTTAAGAGGCAATCAGCCCCAGCATTTT
TRBD1,NA,TRBV5-1,TRBJ1-4,CASSSTGGATNEKLFF,TGCGCCAGCAGCTCGACAGGGGGGGCAACTAATGAAAAACTGTTTTTT
NA,NA,TRBV7-3,TRBJ2-1,CASSPGRLSYNEQFF,TGTGCCAGCAGTCCGGGACGCCTCTCCTACAATGAGCAGTTCTTC
NA,once,TRBV28,TRBJ2-2,CASSLWTGNTGELFF,TGTGCCAGCAGTTTATGGACGGGAAACACCGGGGAGCTGTTTTTT
NA,NA,TRBV18,TRBJ1-2,CASSPNSPLRGYTF,TGTGCCAGCTCACCAAACAGTCCTTTGAGGGGCTACACCTTC
NA,NA,TRBV6-5,TRBJ2-3,CASSYLGVGGTDTQYF,TGTGCCAGCAGTTACTTAGGGGTTGGGGGAACAGATACGCAGTATTTT
NA,NA,TRBV7-2,TRBJ2-7,CASSLEEESYF,TGTGCCAGCAGCTTAGAGGAGGAAAGCTACTTC
NA,NA,TRBV7-2,TRBJ1-1,CASSWRGNTEAFF,TGTGCCAGCAGCTGGCGAGGGAACACTGAAGCTTTCTTT
NA,NA,TRBV2,TRBJ1-1,CASIWQLEAFF,TGTGCCAGCATCTGGCAGCTTGAAGCTTTCTTT
NA,NA,TRBV19,TRBJ1-5,CASSIQGRNQPQHF,TGTGCCAGTAGTATACAGGGACGCAATCAGCCCCAGCATTTT
NA,NA,TRBV6-6,TRBJ1-6,CASTSPPESPLHF,TGTGCCAGCACCTCACCCCCCGAATCACCCCTCCACTTT
TRBD1,few,TRBV7-8,TRBJ1-6,CASSLGMDRGLSPLHF,TGTGCCAGCAGCTTAGGCATGGACAGGGGGCTTTCACCCCTCCACTTT
NA,NA,TRBV19,TRBJ1-2,CASSMLGNYGYTF,TGTGCCAGTAGTATGCTGGGGAACTATGGCTACACCTTC
TRBD1,NA,TRBV27,TRBJ2-7,CASSGGTGLYEQYF,TGTGCCAGCAGTGGGGGGACAGGGCTGTACGAGCAGTACTTC
NA,NA,TRBV19,TRBJ2-5,CASSNSGLPQETQYF,TGTGCCAGTAGTAATTCGGGACTGCCTCAAGAGACCCAGTACTTC
NA,NA,TRBV5-1,TRBJ1-5,CASSLVWAESNQPQHF,TGCGCCAGCAGCTTAGTATGGGCGGAAAGCAATCAGCCCCAGCATTTT
NA,NA,TRBV21-1,TRBJ2-1,CASSKQGSYNEQFF,TGTGCCAGCAGCAAACAGGGCTCCTACAATGAGCAGTTCTTC
NA,NA,TRBV6-5,TRBJ2-7,CASSLSHLGEQYF,TGTGCCAGCAGTTTGAGTCATCTGGGAGAGCAGTACTTC
TRBD2,NA,TRBV7-6,TRBJ2-2,CASSLDASGVNTGELFF,TGTGCCAGCAGCTTAGATGCTAGCGGTGTGAACACCGGGGAGCTGTTTTTT
TRBD2,NA,TRBV6-1,TRBJ2-5,CASSGTSGGRAQYF,TGTGCCAGCAGTGGGACTAGCGGGGGAAGGGCCCAGTACTTC
NA,NA,TRBV5-4,TRBJ2-2,CASSLDPLGGELFF,TGTGCCAGCAGCTTGGATCCCCTTGGCGGGGAGCTGTTTTTT
TRBD2,NA,TRBV7-2,TRBJ2-7,CASSLELAGGFQCYF,TGTGCCAGCAGCTTAGAACTAGCGGGAGGGTTTCAATGTTACTTC
NA,few,TRBV14,TRBJ1-2,CASSQGRIYGYTF,TGTGCCAGCAGCCAAGGACGGATCTATGGCTACACCTTC
NA,NA,TRBV27,TRBJ2-1,CASSPTRDNEQFF,TGTGCCAGCAGTCCGACTAGGGACAATGAGCAGTTCTTC
NA,NA,TRBV10-1,TRBJ1-6,CASPQINSPLHF,TGCGCCAGCCCACAGATTAATTCACCCCTCCACTTT